Sequencing of this T cell receptor beta chain was carried out in a study of neurological immune-mediated disorders. This clonotype was counted ten times or more. Its antigen is unidentified. Unsorted libraries were generated from 2 million PBMCs. These cells had been stored in RNAlater at -80 C. Germline values: CDR1 SGHRS, CDR2 YFSETQ. The V end was cut by 1 base, the J end by 4 bases, with 8 bases between. The CDR3 is made up of 13 amino acids. General observations from the study: None of the CDR3 amino acid sequences of expanded clones were shared across subjects, and this suggested private repertoires in all groups.

TCRdb reprocessed the 5' RACE reads with MiXCR, giving one entry per CDR3 protein. The repertoire holds 50,000 or so distinct CDR3 sequences, with 10% to 13% as singletons. The source material was PBMCs. J is TRBJ1-1 and V is TRBV5-1; possibly TRBD1 for D (5 bases). The receptor's source is a woman aged 40 to 55 with HTLV-1-associated myelopathy (HAM/TSP). The CDR3 reads CASSLQGRTEAFF. The CDR3 region has the DNA TGCGCCAGCAGCTTGCAGGGACGCACTGAAGCTTTCTTT.